This T cell receptor beta chain was found in a study of blood T cell repertoires in COVID-19. Study-wide background: Acute and convalescent COVID-19 specimens originated in the United States, Italy and Spain. The cDNA or gDNA used as material had been derived from T cells, B-cell-depleted T cells, or PBMCs.

This clone has just a few counts. V lost 0 bases and J lost 3; bases outside the gene matches: 13. The CDR3 is 18 residues long. From germline, CDR1 is LGHNA and CDR2 YSLEER. In the original analysis: Quantification of nucleated cells was approximated via reference gene primer amplification. TCRdb's copy holds only in-frame clones and misses some; the assay was immunoSEQ multiplex PCR. From that table come the V and J calls and clone size; the DNA was used to work out D and trimming. Among around 250,000 clones listed, 84% were seen once. The clonotype originates from a man in his forties or fifties with active or convalescent COVID-19. The chain combines TRBV4-3 with TRBJ2-7, with 8 bases matching TRBD2. The specimen sequenced was peripheral blood. CDR3: CASSQDRGGPTHFYEQYF. In DNA, the CDR3 is TGCGCCAGCAGCCAAGATCGGGGGGGGCCTACACATTTCTACGAGCAGTACTTC.